The sequence of this TCR beta chain was determined in a study of OX40 agonist ivuxolimab in advanced cancers. Study in general: Patients were infused with ivuxolimab every 2 weeks at 0.01 to 10 mg/kg. Study results and limitations: In the 0.1-3.0 mg/kg groups, partial responders showed among the lowest expansion.

On this clone: The antigen remains unidentified.

Measured with immunoSEQ multiplex PCR; TCRdb has only the in-frame clones, and not every one. The table shows 55,000 to 65,000 clones, with approximately 86% occurring only once. With V trimmed by 4 bases and J by 6 bases, 7 bases remained unmatched. This CDR3 is built from 15 residues. Germline lookup yields CDR1 SGHNT and CDR2 YYREEE (reference sequence). The sequence derives from an adult with an advanced solid tumor such as melanoma, head and neck, liver or kidney cancer. The rearrangement links TRBV5-4 to TRBJ2-1; 10 positions match TRBD2. The sequencing here drew on CD4+ or CD8+ T cells sorted from blood, taken in a trial of the OX40 agonist ivuxolimab. The CDR3 here is CASSAESGRGNEQFF. The CDR3 coding sequence is TGTGCCAGCAGCGCGGAGAGCGGGAGGGGCAATGAGCAGTTCTTC.